What follows describes a single T cell receptor beta chain. The table lists this clone with a few counts. Its recognized antigen is unknown. One end of the junction varies from germline; a read error may be responsible. The cohort comprised 710 or so healthy bone marrow donors. At the time of sampling, all cohort members were nominally healthy, though unrecorded immune exposures were likely present. The donor tested CMV seronegative and was one of the 352 seronegative cohort members. Each donor provided a peripheral blood sample, and peripheral blood mononuclear cells were used for TCR beta sequencing. The Qiagen DNeasy Blood Extraction Kit was used to extract genomic DNA from the blood cell samples. Receptor libraries were prepared by the immunoSEQ multiplex PCR assay. A mixture of 60 forward primers for TCR Vbeta segments and 13 reverse primers for TCR Jbeta segments was used in the multiplex PCR. The CDR3 region of rearranged TCR beta genes was amplified from genomic DNA with a multiplex PCR assay. The amplified TCR beta libraries were sequenced on the Illumina HiSeq System as 87-base-pair reads. As for the original processing: A later analysis tallied around 80 million unique TCR beta chains across the 666 repertoires, and about 10 million of those chains were shared by two or more donors. A nearest-neighbor algorithm error-corrected the raw reads and collapsed the reads into unique sequences, merging closely related sequences to remove PCR and sequencing errors. CDR3 sequences were aligned to IMGT reference sequences to assign V, D and J gene segments. For a sequence to be retained, a match of at least six nucleotides was required to both a V gene segment and a J gene segment. A rearrangement was called productive if the CDR3 had no stop codons and remained in frame with V and J, and every other rearrangement was called non-productive. CDR3 was defined by IMGT convention, running from the second conserved V-encoded cysteine to the conserved J-encoded phenylalanine. The earlier analysis of about 570 of the donors excluded any sequence lacking an unambiguous match to a single V gene segment. In an earlier analysis of 587 of the donors, V segments were called functional above 56.7% productive rearrangements and were called segregating when the between-donor standard deviation exceeded 5%. To diagnose cytomegalovirus status from the catalog of TCR beta chain sequences, a statistical classification framework was built. In a later analysis, V and J genes were assigned by comparing TCR nucleotide sequences against IMGT/GENE-DB human TR gene sequences. In a later analysis, CDR3 sequences and most-parsimonious VDJ recombination scenarios were assigned using the TCRdist pipeline. A later analysis defined each TCR beta chain by its CDR3 amino acid sequence plus V-gene family, and excluded reads lacking a unique V-gene family. A later analysis removed several hundred highly shared, low-generation-probability nucleotide sequences to deal with suspected cross-contamination and a sequencing artifact. In a later analysis, a clonal expansion index was calculated for each public chain from normalized within-repertoire ranks of inferred template counts. A later analysis computed generation probabilities with a VDJ recombination model fitted to out-of-frame rearrangements, and checked the results against IGoR. In a later analysis, hypergeometric tests were used to score TCR-TCR, TCR-HLA and TCR-CMV co-occurrence, with a repertoire-size bias correction applied to TCR pairs. A later analysis estimated false discovery rates by permuting HLA or CMV assignments 20 times. In a later analysis, co-occurring TCRs were grouped using DBSCAN, with TCRdist sequence similarity added in when clustering inside HLA-allele-positive subsets. Co-occurrence clustering excluded repertoires with fewer than 30,000 or more than 120,000 public chains, plus five with anomalous nucleotide sharing. TCRdb obtained this table from immuneACCESS and retained in-frame rearrangements with V and J assigned. These tables miss some clones; where compared with another copy, unresolved V genes account for less than half of the shortfall, and the remainder is unexplained. For V, J and clone size, that table is used; D and trimming come from the DNA. The sample table shows about 170,000 clones, and 80% to 90% are seen once. Roughly 2% of the sample rests with the top ten.

The CDR3 contains 16 residues, cysteine and phenylalanine counted. Only the CDR3 DNA stays, 48 bases, in frame from base 1. The germline V gene (reference sequence) specifies SEHNR as CDR1 and FQNEAQ as CDR2. These data originate in a study of cytomegalovirus exposure and HLA in healthy donors (dated by TCRdb to about 2017). At the level of the whole study: An earlier analysis of a few hundred of the donors reported 276 Gb of sequence data and around 100 million unique TCR beta sequences obtained from some 200 million T cells. On average, 235,054 unique TCR beta nucleotide sequences were sequenced per donor among 300 to 500 genotyped donors of the cohort, with about 19% of those sequences being non-productive. A later analysis re-analyzed previously published TCR beta repertoires from 500 to 700 donors and added high-resolution HLA genotyping to study TCR occurrence patterns. A separate validation cohort of approximately 130 different subjects was used in addition to the 666-subject first cohort. In a later genetic analysis, genome-wide SNP genotypes for about 65% of the roughly 670 donors were used, and that subset was treated as a discovery cohort. Class I and class II HLA loci were covered by the typing at four-digit resolution. In the later analysis, no new phenotypic data were used to find candidate immune exposures; instead, reliance was placed on TCR beta sequences and their occurrence across donors. Every discovery cohort repertoire had been produced on one sequencing platform. Donor age, sex, ethnicity and CMV serostatus were collected together with the repertoire data. Of the 398 genotyped donors, 80% to 90% were placed in the genetic ancestry cluster associated with self-reported Caucasian donors. The T cell repertoires of under 700 subjects were profiled by immunosequencing and related to cytomegalovirus serostatus. An early release covering just under 650 HLA-typed donors comprised approximately 290 gigabases of sequencing data and approximately 80 million unique TCR sequences. The number of typed donors differed by locus: about 629-630 for A, B, C, DRB1 and DQB1; roughly 510 for DQA1; 606 for DPA1; and roughly 470 for DPB1. To decide whether each TCR beta V gene segment behaved as functional or pseudogenic, an earlier analysis of approximately 600 of the donors relied on high-throughput TCR beta sequencing. Roughly five DR-DQ haplotypes were handled as single units for association and clustering, since linkage in the cohort was strong. The study aimed to test whether signatures of past pathogen exposure could be identified by cataloging public T cell receptors. High-throughput TCR immunosequencing, statistical association of individual TCRs with disease status, and machine learning were combined to predict cytomegalovirus infection status. Overall study outcomes, separate from this receptor: Compared with the roughly 670-donor mean, donors in an Asian-associated ancestry cluster had fewer N-insertions in productive TCRs, according to a later genetic analysis. A later analysis found that most CMV-associated TCR beta chains appeared HLA-restricted, with HLA associations seemingly driven largely by CMV exposure. In a later genetic analysis, a missense DCLRE1C variant was associated with V-gene and J-gene trimming of TCR beta chains, and the association was replicated in an independent cohort. Linkage disequilibrium might explain the correlated functional status among segregating V segments, but an unknown experimental factor could not be excluded. HLA typing was unavailable for some donors at each locus, so association tests used only the typed subset. Several of the top co-occurrence clusters appeared to be linked to parvovirus B19, influenza, CMV and Epstein-Barr virus, according to a later analysis. Specific HLA alleles were associated with 15,000 to 20,000 TCR beta sequences at a false discovery rate of 0.05 in a later analysis. The authors suggested that the approach could potentially be extended to other disease states and immunological phenotypes. The study listed around 160 TCR beta chains as associated with cytomegalovirus. In a later analysis, TCR association rates were found to vary across HLA loci, with the most associated TCRs seen for DRB1 alleles and the fewest for HLA-C alleles. Some IMGT-functional V segments, including TRBV6-2 and TRBV6-3, could not be told apart with the 87-base-pair reads, so those segments were excluded. The only immune exposure information available for the cohort was CMV serostatus. In vitro tests confirmed that three of the cytomegalovirus-associated TCR beta chains recognize cytomegalovirus antigens. A further reported finding was that TCR beta sequences accurately predicted the HLA-A and HLA-B alleles for most subjects in the first cohort. Most TCR sequences were observed very rarely across donors, whereas some public TCRs were present in many individuals. The classifier was reported to diagnose cytomegalovirus status with high specificity and sensitivity in both the original cohort and the validation cohort. This cohort had only TCR beta chains sequenced, and the lack of alpha or paired-chain data limited which features could be detected. Sequencing depth was assumed to be roughly uniform across donors in the presence/absence analyses, though that assumption may not hold. Assigning TCR associations to individual alleles was difficult when HLA alleles, especially DR and DQ, strongly co-occurred. Because counts were too low, roughly 18 rarely observed V segments, including chromosome 9 orphons, were left out of the earlier analysis of 587 of the donors. The sequencing pipeline was judged likely to have produced a cluster of highly shared sequence variants as a technical artifact. In a later analysis, HLA-associated TCR beta chains showed more clonal expansion and lower generation probabilities than non-associated chains that were equally common. In an earlier analysis of some 640 of the donors, most TCR beta V segments were observed in productive rearrangements about 87% or about 30% of the time, broadly matching IMGT annotations.

The sequence is built from TRBV7-9 and TRBJ2-1; 8 bases in the middle match TRBD2. Source material: PBMCs. This clonotype was sampled from a woman under 30 in good health and CMV-seronegative. Here is the DNA: TGTTCCAGCAGCTCTCGGGGGACTAGCTCCTACAATGAGCAGTTCTTC. Translated, this gives CSSSSRGTSSYNEQFF.